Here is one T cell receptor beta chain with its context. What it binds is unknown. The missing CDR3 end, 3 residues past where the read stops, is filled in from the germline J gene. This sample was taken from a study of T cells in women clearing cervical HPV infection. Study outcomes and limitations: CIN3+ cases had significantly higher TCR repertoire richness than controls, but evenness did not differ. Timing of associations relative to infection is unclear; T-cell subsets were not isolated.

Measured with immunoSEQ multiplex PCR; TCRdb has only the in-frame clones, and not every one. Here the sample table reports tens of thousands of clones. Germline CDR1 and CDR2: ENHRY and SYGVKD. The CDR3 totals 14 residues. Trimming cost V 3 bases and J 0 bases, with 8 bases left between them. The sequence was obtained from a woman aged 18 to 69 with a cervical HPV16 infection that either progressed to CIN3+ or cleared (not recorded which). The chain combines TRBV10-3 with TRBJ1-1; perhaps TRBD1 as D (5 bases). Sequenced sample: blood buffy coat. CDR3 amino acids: CAISERQLNTEAFF. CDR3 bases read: TGTGCCATCAGTGAACGACAGTTGAACACTGAA.